This is a list of T cell receptor beta chains from one sample in a study of patients and donors after allogeneic stem cell transplantation. TCRdb ran MiXCR on the RT-PCR reads and lists one entry per CDR3 protein. The data hold roughly 960,000 distinct CDR3 sequences, with approximately 19% observed a single time. Sequences were obtained from blood, either unsorted or a sorted T cell fraction (not recorded which). The receptor set was obtained from a human donor who was either an allogeneic HSCT recipient or a stem cell or donor lymphocyte infusion donor (not recorded which). It is not recorded whose cells these are; they may come from a transplant donor. Each CDR3 is given without its conserved first and last residue.

v_call	j_call	cdr3_aa
TRBV20-1	TRBJ2-1	SGAVLSRHNEQF
TRBV5-1	TRBJ2-3	ASSPRGRVDTQY
TRBV7-9	TRBJ1-6	ASSLGQHAYNSPLH
TRBV5-1	TRBJ2-1	ASSSPAGRISYNEQF
TRBV6-5	TRBJ2-1	ASSYSAAASYNEQF
TRBV12-3/TRBV12-4	TRBJ1-5	ASSLAVGHFNQPQH
TRBV20-1	TRBJ2-3	SARDPVPGSGRATDTQY
TRBV11-1	TRBJ2-1	ASSSAGESLGGYNEQF
TRBV13	TRBJ2-2	ASSSTSGPEPNTGELF
TRBV29-1	TRBJ2-5	SVERNMELETQY
TRBV7-9	TRBJ2-5	ASNLRRGNQETQY
TRBV5-6	TRBJ1-3	ASSIRRTVTSGNTIY
TRBV7-2	TRBJ1-4	ASSSRWGALNEKLF
TRBV5-1	TRBJ2-2	ASSLSPRLRAGETNTGELF
TRBV6-5	TRBJ2-1	ASSSLGGRAYNQQF
TRBV7-2	TRBJ2-3	ASSFQRGEEY
TRBV11-3	TRBJ2-5	ASSLDRRTDQETQY
TRBV20-1	TRBJ2-7	SATRGGKSYEQY
TRBV12-3/TRBV12-4	TRBJ1-2	ASMSGSTPNYGYT
TRBV12-3/TRBV12-4	TRBJ1-5	ASSLNRDYSNQPQH
TRBV12-3/TRBV12-4	TRBJ1-1	ASSFGMNTEAF
TRBV4-1	TRBJ1-2	ASSQGDGAYYGYT
TRBV7-8	TRBJ2-7	ASSLDPGDYEQY
TRBV7-3	TRBJ2-2	ASSSRQGTGELF
TRBV5-1	TRBJ2-1	ASSGEGGHNEQF
TRBV24-1	TRBJ2-1	ATSDPPGQGGYNEQF
TRBV11-2	TRBJ2-5	ASSLTGGTGLFQETQY
TRBV29-1	TRBJ2-5	SVDAQHQETQY
TRBV5-1	TRBJ2-7	ATSQQGTYEQY
TRBV24-1	TRBJ2-1	ATSLGVSSYNEQF
TRBV10-3	TRBJ1-5	AISEFEQSNQPQH
TRBV19	TRBJ1-1	ASRWSPEVRNTEAF
TRBV20-1	TRBJ2-7	SARVGSLYEQY
TRBV15	TRBJ2-7	ATSRAGQSSYEQY
TRBV10-3	TRBJ2-2	AIKGWHTGELF
TRBV3-1	TRBJ1-2	ASSPPGKTNYGYT
TRBV9	TRBJ2-3	ASSVAGSGTDTQY
TRBV20-1	TRBJ2-7	SAKSPGLAYEQY
TRBV7-8	TRBJ2-2	ASSRGTSADTGELF
TRBV4-2	TRBJ2-5	ASSQPTGNQETQY
TRBV6-1	TRBJ2-7	ASRTTGMGASEQY
TRBV7-9	TRBJ2-5	ASSLEAVVVQETQY
TRBV5-1	TRBJ2-5	ASSGGSGETQY
TRBV20-1	TRBJ2-2	SASGPTGELF
TRBV15	TRBJ2-5	ATSRVGVEETQY
TRBV5-1	TRBJ2-2	ASSLTERTSANTGELF
TRBV6-2/TRBV6-3	TRBJ2-7	ASSYPPATSGRRTWDEQY
TRBV7-2	TRBJ2-2	ASSSTGLAITGELF
TRBV20-1	TRBJ2-1	SARGSGHNEQF
TRBV20-1	TRBJ1-1	SARAGGQHEAF
TRBV7-9	TRBJ2-3	ASSLNRGQGPDTQY
TRBV10-3	TRBJ2-5	AIGTSGGQETQY
TRBV15	TRBJ2-5	ATSSELSGPRAVQY
TRBV12-3/TRBV12-4	TRBJ2-7	ASSLHEAAVEQY